These T cell receptor beta chains were read from a single sample in a study of T cells in Graves' hyperthyroidism and ophthalmopathy. From the multiplex PCR reads, TCRdb called clonotypes with MiXCR, one entry per CDR3 protein. The repertoire consists of 600,000 or so distinct CDR3 sequences, with just over 45% occurring once and the leading ten covering 8.2%. The sequenced sample consisted of peripheral blood or thyroid tissue (not recorded which). The receptor set was obtained from a woman aged 18-35 years with Graves' hyperthyroidism. The CDR3 runs from the conserved cysteine through the conserved F or W. The order of the fields is clone size, D gene, J gene, V gene, CDR3 DNA, CDR3 protein. The D gene is left open where the match is weak. Clone size appears in some rows only: once, few, many, or a class for an expanded clone.

clone_size: few
d_call: TRBD2
j_call: TRBJ2-2
v_call: TRBV9
cdr3_nt: TGTGCCAGCAGCCCATACGAGGCTAGCGGGAGCGGGGAGCTGTTTTTT
cdr3_aa: CASSPYEASGSGELFF

clone_size: many
d_call: .
j_call: TRBJ2-5
v_call: TRBV29-1
cdr3_nt: TGCAGCGTTGTGACAGGGAGGCAAGAGACCCAGTACTTC
cdr3_aa: CSVVTGRQETQYF

clone_size: .
d_call: TRBD2
j_call: TRBJ2-7
v_call: TRBV5-1
cdr3_nt: TGCGCCAGCAGCTCCCCTAGCGGGTCTCTGGAGCAGTACTTC
cdr3_aa: CASSSPSGSLEQYF

clone_size: .
d_call: .
j_call: TRBJ2-5
v_call: TRBV5-8
cdr3_nt: TGTGCCAGCAGCGGGGGGGCGAATCAAGAGACCCAGTACTTC
cdr3_aa: CASSGGANQETQYF

clone_size: .
d_call: .
j_call: TRBJ2-7
v_call: TRBV29-1
cdr3_nt: TGCAGCGTTGGGGCCGACTACGAGCAGTACTTC
cdr3_aa: CSVGADYEQYF

clone_size: .
d_call: .
j_call: TRBJ1-5
v_call: TRBV19
cdr3_nt: TGTGCCAGTACCCCCCGGGGGGGGCAGCCCCAGCATTTT
cdr3_aa: CASTPRGGQPQHF

clone_size: .
d_call: .
j_call: TRBJ1-5
v_call: TRBV2
cdr3_nt: TGTGCCAGCACCTACTCTCAGGGAATGGTTCAGCCCCAGCATTTT
cdr3_aa: CASTYSQGMVQPQHF

clone_size: few
d_call: .
j_call: TRBJ2-2
v_call: TRBV24-1
cdr3_nt: TGTGCCAGCAGTGACCCGACAGGGAACACCGGGGAGCTGTTTTTT
cdr3_aa: CASSDPTGNTGELFF

clone_size: .
d_call: TRBD2
j_call: TRBJ2-2
v_call: TRBV9
cdr3_nt: TGTGCCAGCAGCGGGACTAGAGGTACCGGGGAGCTGTTTTTT
cdr3_aa: CASSGTRGTGELFF

clone_size: .
d_call: .
j_call: TRBJ1-5
v_call: TRBV19
cdr3_nt: TGTGCCAGTAGTATAGTGGCTTATAGCAATCAGCCCCAGCATTTT
cdr3_aa: CASSIVAYSNQPQHF

clone_size: few
d_call: TRBD1
j_call: TRBJ1-2
v_call: TRBV5-1
cdr3_nt: TGCGCCAGCAGCGTAGTGACAGGGGGCTCGAACAAGGATGGCTACACCTTC
cdr3_aa: CASSVVTGGSNKDGYTF

clone_size: .
d_call: .
j_call: TRBJ2-2
v_call: TRBV6-5
cdr3_nt: TGTGCCAGCAGTTTAGGGTTGGGACTCGGGGAGCTGTTTTTT
cdr3_aa: CASSLGLGLGELFF

clone_size: .
d_call: TRBD1
j_call: TRBJ2-7
v_call: TRBV5-6
cdr3_nt: TGTGCCAGCAGTCAGGGGGCCCTTACGGGCGAGCAGTACTTC
cdr3_aa: CASSQGALTGEQYF

clone_size: few
d_call: .
j_call: TRBJ2-7
v_call: TRBV19
cdr3_nt: TGTGCCAGTAGTACCAATATAGGGTACGAGCAGTACTTC
cdr3_aa: CASSTNIGYEQYF

clone_size: .
d_call: .
j_call: TRBJ1-6
v_call: TRBV11-3
cdr3_nt: TGTGCCAGCAGCTTAGAACAGGAAGGGAATTCACCCCTCCACTTT
cdr3_aa: CASSLEQEGNSPLHF

clone_size: .
d_call: TRBD1
j_call: TRBJ1-1
v_call: TRBV10-3
cdr3_nt: TGTGCCAGCAGTTGGACAGGGATCGACACTGAAGCTTTCTTT
cdr3_aa: CASSWTGIDTEAFF

clone_size: once
d_call: .
j_call: TRBJ1-2
v_call: TRBV25-1
cdr3_nt: TGTGCCAGCAGCGCAGACCCAGGGAGCTACACCTTC
cdr3_aa: CASSADPGSYTF

clone_size: .
d_call: TRBD1
j_call: TRBJ1-1
v_call: TRBV7-2
cdr3_nt: TGTGCCAGCAGCTTAGCCGCCGGGACAGGGTATAGCACTGAAGCTTTCTTT
cdr3_aa: CASSLAAGTGYSTEAFF

clone_size: few
d_call: TRBD1
j_call: TRBJ1-1
v_call: TRBV2
cdr3_nt: TGTGCCAGCAGCACCGACAGGGACGCTGAAGCTTTCTTT
cdr3_aa: CASSTDRDAEAFF

clone_size: few
d_call: .
j_call: TRBJ1-2
v_call: TRBV5-5
cdr3_nt: TGTGCCAGCAGATTTGGACAAGAGTATGGCTACACCTTC
cdr3_aa: CASRFGQEYGYTF

clone_size: few
d_call: .
j_call: TRBJ1-1
v_call: TRBV20-1
cdr3_nt: TGCAGTGCTAGAGAGGGGACCACTGAAGCTTTCTTT
cdr3_aa: CSAREGTTEAFF

clone_size: .
d_call: .
j_call: TRBJ2-3
v_call: TRBV7-2
cdr3_nt: TGTGCCAGCAGCTTATGGAGGGGCACAGATACGCAGTATTTT
cdr3_aa: CASSLWRGTDTQYF

clone_size: few
d_call: .
j_call: TRBJ1-5
v_call: TRBV19
cdr3_nt: TGTGCCAGTAGTGGCACAATCAATCAGCCCCAGCATTTT
cdr3_aa: CASSGTINQPQHF

clone_size: many
d_call: .
j_call: TRBJ1-3
v_call: TRBV7-6
cdr3_nt: TGTGCCAGCAGCCCTAGGGGAGGGGGAAACACCATATATTTT
cdr3_aa: CASSPRGGGNTIYF

clone_size: .
d_call: .
j_call: TRBJ1-2
v_call: TRBV9
cdr3_nt: TGTGCCAGCAGCCAAGCGGTCAGATCCTATGGCTACACCTTC
cdr3_aa: CASSQAVRSYGYTF

clone_size: few
d_call: .
j_call: TRBJ2-7
v_call: TRBV24-1
cdr3_nt: TGTGCCACCAGTGAACCGGGACCCACCTACGAGCAGTACTTC
cdr3_aa: CATSEPGPTYEQYF

clone_size: .
d_call: .
j_call: TRBJ1-1
v_call: TRBV7-3
cdr3_nt: TGCGCCAGCAGCCAAGATCCAGGGGAAACTGAAGCTTTCTTT
cdr3_aa: CASSQDPGETEAFF

clone_size: few
d_call: TRBD1
j_call: TRBJ2-7
v_call: TRBV20-1
cdr3_nt: TGCAGTGCCCTGACGACAGGGGGCGCGTACGAGCAGTACTTC
cdr3_aa: CSALTTGGAYEQYF